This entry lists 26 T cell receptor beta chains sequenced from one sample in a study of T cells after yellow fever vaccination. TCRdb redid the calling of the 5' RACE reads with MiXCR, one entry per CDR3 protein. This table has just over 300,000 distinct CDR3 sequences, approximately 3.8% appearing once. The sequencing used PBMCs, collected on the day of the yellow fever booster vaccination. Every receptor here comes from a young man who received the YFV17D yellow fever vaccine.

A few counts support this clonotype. CDR3: CASSSLAVQETQYF. CDR3 DNA sequence: TGTGCCAGCAGTTCCCTAGCAGTTCAAGAGACCCAGTACTTC. The J gene is TRBJ2-5, the V gene TRBV27; perhaps TRBD2 as D (5 bases). The CDR3 is 14 residues long. The germline gives CDR1 MNHEY, CDR2 SMNVEV (reference sequence). Trimming shortened V by 4 bases and J by 2 bases, and 11 bases separated the two germline ends.

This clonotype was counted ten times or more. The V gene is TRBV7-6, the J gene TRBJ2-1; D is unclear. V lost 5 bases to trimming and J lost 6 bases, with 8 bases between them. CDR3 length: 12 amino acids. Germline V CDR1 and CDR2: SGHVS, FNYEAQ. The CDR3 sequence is CASSRNGNEQFF. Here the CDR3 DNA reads TGTGCCAGCAGCCGCAACGGCAATGAGCAGTTCTTC.

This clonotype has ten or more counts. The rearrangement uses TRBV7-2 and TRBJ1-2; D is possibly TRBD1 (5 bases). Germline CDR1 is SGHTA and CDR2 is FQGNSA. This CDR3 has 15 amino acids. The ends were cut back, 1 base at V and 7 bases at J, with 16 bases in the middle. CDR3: CASSLVSGTQRGYTF. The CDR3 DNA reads TGTGCCAGCAGCTTAGTTTCAGGGACCCAGCGTGGCTACACCTTC.

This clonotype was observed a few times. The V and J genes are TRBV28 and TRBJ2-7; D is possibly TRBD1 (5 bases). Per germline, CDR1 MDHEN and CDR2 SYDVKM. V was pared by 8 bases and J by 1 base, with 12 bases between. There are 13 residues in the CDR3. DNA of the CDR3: TGTGCCAGCGGACACGCGGTATCCTACGAGCAGTACGTC. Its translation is CASGHAVSYEQYV.

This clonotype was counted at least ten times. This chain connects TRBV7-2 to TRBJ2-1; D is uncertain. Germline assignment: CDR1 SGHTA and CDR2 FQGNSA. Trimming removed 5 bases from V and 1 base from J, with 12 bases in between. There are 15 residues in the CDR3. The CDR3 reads CASSRAGGSYNEQFF. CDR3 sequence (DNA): TGTGCCAGCAGCAGGGCCGGCGGTTCCTACAATGAGCAGTTCTTC.

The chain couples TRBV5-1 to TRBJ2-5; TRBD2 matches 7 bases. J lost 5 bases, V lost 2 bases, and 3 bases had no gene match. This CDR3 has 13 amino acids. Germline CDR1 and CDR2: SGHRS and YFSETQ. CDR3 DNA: TGCGCCAGCAGCTTAAGCGGGGACGAGACCCAGTACTTC. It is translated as CASSLSGDETQYF.

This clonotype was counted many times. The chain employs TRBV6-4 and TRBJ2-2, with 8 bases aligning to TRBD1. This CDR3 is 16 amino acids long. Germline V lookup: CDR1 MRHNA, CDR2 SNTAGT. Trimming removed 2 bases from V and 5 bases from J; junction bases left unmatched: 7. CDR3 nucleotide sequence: TGTGCCAGCAGTGACGGAGGACAGGGTCAAACCGGGGAGCTGTTTTTT. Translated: CASSDGGQGQTGELFF.

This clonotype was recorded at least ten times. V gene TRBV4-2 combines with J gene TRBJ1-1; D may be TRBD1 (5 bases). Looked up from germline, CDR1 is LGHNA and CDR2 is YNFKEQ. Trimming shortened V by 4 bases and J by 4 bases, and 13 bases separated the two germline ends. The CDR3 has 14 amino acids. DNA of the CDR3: TGTGCCAGCAGCCCCGGGAGCCAGGGCACTGAAGCTTTCTTT. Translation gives CASSPGSQGTEAFF.

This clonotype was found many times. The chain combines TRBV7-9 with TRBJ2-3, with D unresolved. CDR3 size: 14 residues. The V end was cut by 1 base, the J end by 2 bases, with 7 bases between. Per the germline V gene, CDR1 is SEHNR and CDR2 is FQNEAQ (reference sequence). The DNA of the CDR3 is TGTGCCAGCAGCTTAGATCAACACACAGATACGCAGTATTTT. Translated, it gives CASSLDQHTDTQYF.

This CDR3 reads CASSLYGAFYEQYV. The CDR3 bases are TGTGCCAGCAGCTTGTACGGAGCTTTCTACGAGCAGTACGTC. The chain joins TRBV5-6 to TRBJ2-7; D gene ambiguous. The CDR3 loop spans 14 amino acids. In germline, CDR1 is SGHDT, CDR2 YYEEEE. The V end lost 1 base, the J end lost 3 bases, and 11 bases lay between the germline ends.

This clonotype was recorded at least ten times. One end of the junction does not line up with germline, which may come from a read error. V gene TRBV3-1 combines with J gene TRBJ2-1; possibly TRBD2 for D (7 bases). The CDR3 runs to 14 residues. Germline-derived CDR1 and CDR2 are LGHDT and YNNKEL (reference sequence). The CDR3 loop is CASSQDFRGGGTTF. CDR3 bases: TGTGCCAGCAGCCAAGATTTCAGGGGCGGGGGAACAACGTTC.

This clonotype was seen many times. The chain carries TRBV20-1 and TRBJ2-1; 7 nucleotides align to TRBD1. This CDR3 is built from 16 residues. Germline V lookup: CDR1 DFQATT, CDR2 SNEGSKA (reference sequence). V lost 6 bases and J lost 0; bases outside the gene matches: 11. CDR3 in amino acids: CSAPRQGWSSYNEQFF. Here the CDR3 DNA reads TGCAGTGCCCCCCGACAGGGATGGAGCTCCTACAATGAGCAGTTCTTC.

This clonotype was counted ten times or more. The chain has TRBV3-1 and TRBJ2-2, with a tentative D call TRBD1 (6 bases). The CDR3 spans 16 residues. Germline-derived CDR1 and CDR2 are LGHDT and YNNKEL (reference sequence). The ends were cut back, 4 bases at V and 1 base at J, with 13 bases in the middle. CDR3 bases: TGTGCCAGCAGCCTCCTGTGGGGACAGAACACCGGGGAGCTGTTTTTT. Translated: CASSLLWGQNTGELFF. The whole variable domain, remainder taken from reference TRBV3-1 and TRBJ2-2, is DTAVSQTPKYLVTQMGNDKSIKCEQNLGHDTMYWYKQDSKKFLKIMFSYNNKELIINETVPNRFSPKSPDKAHLNLHINSLELGDSAVYFCASSLLWGQNTGELFFGEGSRLTVL.

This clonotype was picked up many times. CDR3 DNA sequence: TGTGCCAGCAGTTTAGCGGGGGCGATGACCGGGGAGCTGTTTTTT. Protein: CASSLAGAMTGELFF. The V call is TRBV7-3, the J call TRBJ2-2, with 9 bases that match TRBD2. Germline CDR1 is SGHTA and CDR2 is FQGTGA. The CDR3 sequence is 15 residues long. J gave up 5 bases and V 6 bases, and 7 bases lay outside the gene matches.

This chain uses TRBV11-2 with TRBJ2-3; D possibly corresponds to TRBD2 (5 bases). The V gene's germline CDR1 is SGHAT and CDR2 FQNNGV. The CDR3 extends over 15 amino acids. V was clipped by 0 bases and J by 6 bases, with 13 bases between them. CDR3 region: CASSLDRTDGDTQYF. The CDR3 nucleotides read TGTGCCAGCAGCTTAGACCGGACTGATGGGGATACGCAGTATTTT.

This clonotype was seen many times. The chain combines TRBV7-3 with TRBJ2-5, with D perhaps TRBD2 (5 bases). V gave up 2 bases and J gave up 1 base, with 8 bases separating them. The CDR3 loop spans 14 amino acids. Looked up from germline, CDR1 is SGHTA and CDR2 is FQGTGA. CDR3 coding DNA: TGTGCCAGCAGCTTAGGCGGGCCCCAAGAGACCCAGTACTTC. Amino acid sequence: CASSLGGPQETQYF. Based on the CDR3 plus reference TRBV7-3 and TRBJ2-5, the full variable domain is GAGVSQTPSNKVTEKGKYVELRCDPISGHTALYWYRQSLGQGPEFLIYFQGTGAADDSGLPNDRFFAVRPEGSVSTLKIQRTERGDSAVYLCASSLGGPQETQYFGPGTRLLVL.

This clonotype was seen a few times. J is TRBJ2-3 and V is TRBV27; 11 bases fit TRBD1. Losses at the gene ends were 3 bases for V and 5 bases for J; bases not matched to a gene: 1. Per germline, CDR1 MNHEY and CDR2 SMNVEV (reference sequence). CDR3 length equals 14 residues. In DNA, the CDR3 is TGTGCCAGCAGTTTGGGACAGGGGGGAGATACGCAGTATTTT. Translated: CASSLGQGGDTQYF.

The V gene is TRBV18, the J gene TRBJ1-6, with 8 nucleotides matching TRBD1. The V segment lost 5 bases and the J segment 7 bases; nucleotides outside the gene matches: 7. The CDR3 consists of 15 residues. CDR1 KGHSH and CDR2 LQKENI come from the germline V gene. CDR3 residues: CASSTGTGLNSPLHF. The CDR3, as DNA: TGTGCCAGCTCAACCGGGACAGGATTAAATTCACCCCTCCACTTT.

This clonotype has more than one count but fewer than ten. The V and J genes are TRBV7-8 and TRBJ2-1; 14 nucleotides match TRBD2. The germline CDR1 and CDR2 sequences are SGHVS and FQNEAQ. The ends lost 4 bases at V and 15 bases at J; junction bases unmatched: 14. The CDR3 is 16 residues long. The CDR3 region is CASSSPGLAGASQLFF. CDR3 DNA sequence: TGTGCCAGCAGCTCTCCGGGACTAGCGGGGGCGTCGCAGCTGTTCTTC.

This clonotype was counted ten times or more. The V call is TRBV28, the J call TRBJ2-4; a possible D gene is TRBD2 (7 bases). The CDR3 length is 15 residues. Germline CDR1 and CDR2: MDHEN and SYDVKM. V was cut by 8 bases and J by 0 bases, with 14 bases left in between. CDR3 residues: CASSDGGLAKNIQYF. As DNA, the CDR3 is TGTGCCAGCTCCGACGGGGGGCTAGCCAAAAACATTCAGTACTTC.

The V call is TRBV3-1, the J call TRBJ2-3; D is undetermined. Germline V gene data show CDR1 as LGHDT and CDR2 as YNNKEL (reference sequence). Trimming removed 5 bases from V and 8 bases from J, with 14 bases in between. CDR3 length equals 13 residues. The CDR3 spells CASSKDAISTQYF. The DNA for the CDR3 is TGTGCCAGCAGCAAGGACGCCATTAGTACGCAGTATTTT.

The CDR3 here is CASTAAVQPQHF. The CDR3 DNA is TGTGCCAGCACCGCCGCGGTTCAGCCCCAGCATTTT. V gene TRBV28 combines with J gene TRBJ1-5; D gene ambiguous. Germline V CDR1 and CDR2: MDHEN, SYDVKM. V lost 7 bases and J lost 6, with 10 bases in between. The CDR3 totals 12 residues.

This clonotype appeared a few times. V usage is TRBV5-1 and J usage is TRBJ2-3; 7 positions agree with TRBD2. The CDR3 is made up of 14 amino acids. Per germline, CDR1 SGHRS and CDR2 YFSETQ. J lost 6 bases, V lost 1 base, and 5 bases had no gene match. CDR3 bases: TGCGCCAGCAGCTTGATGCGGGGAGGGGATACGCAGTATTTT. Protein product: CASSLMRGGDTQYF. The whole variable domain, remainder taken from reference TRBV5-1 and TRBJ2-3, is KAGVTQTPRYLIKTRGQQVTLSCSPISGHRSVSWYQQTPGQGLQFLFEYFSETQRNKGNFPGRFSGRQFSNSRSEMNVSTLELGDSALYLCASSLMRGGDTQYFGPGTRLTVL.

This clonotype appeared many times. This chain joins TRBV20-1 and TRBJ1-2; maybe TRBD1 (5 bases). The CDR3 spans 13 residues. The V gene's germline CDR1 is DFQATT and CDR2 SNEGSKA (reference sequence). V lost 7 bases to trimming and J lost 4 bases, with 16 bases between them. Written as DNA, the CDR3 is TGCAGTGTAGTAGGGACGGCCCTCTATGGCTACACCTTC. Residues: CSVVGTALYGYTF.

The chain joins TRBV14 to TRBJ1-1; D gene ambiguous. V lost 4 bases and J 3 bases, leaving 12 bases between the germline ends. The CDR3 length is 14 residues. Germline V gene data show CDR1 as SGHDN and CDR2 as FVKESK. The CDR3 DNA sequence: TGTGCCAGCAGCCTGATGGCGGGTTACACTGAAGCTTTCTTT. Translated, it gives CASSLMAGYTEAFF.

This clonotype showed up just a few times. CDR3 coding DNA: TGTGCCAGCAGCCCTGGGACTAGTTGGGCACATGAGCAGTTCTTC. This encodes CASSPGTSWAHEQFF. The V and J genes are TRBV14 and TRBJ2-1; TRBD2 matches at 8 bases. The germline CDR1 and CDR2 sequences are SGHDN and FVKESK. CDR3 length equals 15 residues. With V trimmed by 4 bases and J by 8 bases, 10 bases remained unmatched. Full variable domain (remainder filled in from reference TRBV14 and TRBJ2-1): EAGVTQFPSHSVIEKGQTVTLRCDPISGHDNLYWYRRVMGKEIKFLLHFVKESKQDESGMPNNRFLAERTGGTYSTLKVQPAELEDSGVYFCASSPGTSWAHEQFFGPGTRLTVL.